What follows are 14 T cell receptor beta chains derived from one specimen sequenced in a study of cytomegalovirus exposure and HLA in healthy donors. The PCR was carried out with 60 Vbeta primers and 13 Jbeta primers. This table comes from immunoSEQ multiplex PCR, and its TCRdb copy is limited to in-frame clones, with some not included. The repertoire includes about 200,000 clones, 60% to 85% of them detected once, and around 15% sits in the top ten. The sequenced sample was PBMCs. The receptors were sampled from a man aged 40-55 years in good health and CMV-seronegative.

The CDR3 nucleotides read TGCGCCAGCAGCCAAGAACACAGCGGGGTTAGCTCCTACGAGCAGTACTTC. It specifies CASSQEHSGVSSYEQYF. The chain links TRBV4-1 to TRBJ2-7, with 7 nucleotides matching TRBD2. J lost 0 bases, V lost 0 bases, and 8 bases had no gene match. Germline V gives CDR1 MGHRA, CDR2 YSYEKL. This CDR3 region has 17 residues.

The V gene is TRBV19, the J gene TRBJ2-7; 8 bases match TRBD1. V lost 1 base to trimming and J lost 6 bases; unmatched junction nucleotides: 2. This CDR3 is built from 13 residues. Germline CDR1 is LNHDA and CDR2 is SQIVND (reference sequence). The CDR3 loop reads CASSIGQGSEQYF. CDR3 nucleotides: TGTGCCAGTAGTATAGGACAGGGGTCCGAGCAGTACTTC. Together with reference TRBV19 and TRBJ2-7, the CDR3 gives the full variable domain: DGGITQSPKYLFRKEGQNVTLSCEQNLNHDAMYWYRQDPGQGLRLIYYSQIVNDFQKGDIAEGYSVSREKKESFPLTVTSAQKNPTAFYLCASSIGQGSEQYFGPGTRLTVT.

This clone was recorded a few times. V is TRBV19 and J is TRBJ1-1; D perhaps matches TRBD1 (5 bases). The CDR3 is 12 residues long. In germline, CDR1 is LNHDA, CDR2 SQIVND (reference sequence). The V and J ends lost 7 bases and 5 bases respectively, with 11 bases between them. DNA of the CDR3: TGTGCCAGTAAGGAGGGGTGGACTGAAGCTTTCTTT. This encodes CASKEGWTEAFF.

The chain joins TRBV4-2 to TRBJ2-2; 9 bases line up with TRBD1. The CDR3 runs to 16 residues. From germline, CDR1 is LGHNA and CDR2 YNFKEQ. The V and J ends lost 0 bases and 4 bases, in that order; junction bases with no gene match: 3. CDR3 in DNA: TGTGCCAGCAGCCAAGAGTGGGGACAGGGCACCGGGGAGCTGTTTTTT. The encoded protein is CASSQEWGQGTGELFF.

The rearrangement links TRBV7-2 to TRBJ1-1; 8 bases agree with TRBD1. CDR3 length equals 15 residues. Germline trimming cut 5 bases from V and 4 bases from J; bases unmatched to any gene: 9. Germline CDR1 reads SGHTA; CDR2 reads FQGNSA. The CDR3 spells CASSTFPGGGTEAFF. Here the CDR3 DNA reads TGTGCCAGCAGCACATTTCCAGGGGGCGGCACTGAAGCTTTCTTT.

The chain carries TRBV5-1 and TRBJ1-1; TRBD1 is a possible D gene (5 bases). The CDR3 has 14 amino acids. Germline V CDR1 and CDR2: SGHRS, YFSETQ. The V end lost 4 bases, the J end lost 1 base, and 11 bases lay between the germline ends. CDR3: CASSPGHQNTEAFF. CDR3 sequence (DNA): TGCGCCAGCAGCCCTGGACATCAGAACACTGAAGCTTTCTTT.

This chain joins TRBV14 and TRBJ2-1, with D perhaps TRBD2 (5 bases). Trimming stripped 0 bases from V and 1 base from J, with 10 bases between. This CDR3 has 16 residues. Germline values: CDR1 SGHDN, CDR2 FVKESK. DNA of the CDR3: TGTGCCAGCAGCCAAGATCCGGACTTTTCCTACAATGAGCAGTTCTTC. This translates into CASSQDPDFSYNEQFF. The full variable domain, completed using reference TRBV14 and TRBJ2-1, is EAGVTQFPSHSVIEKGQTVTLRCDPISGHDNLYWYRRVMGKEIKFLLHFVKESKQDESGMPNNRFLAERTGGTYSTLKVQPAELEDSGVYFCASSQDPDFSYNEQFFGPGTRLTVL.

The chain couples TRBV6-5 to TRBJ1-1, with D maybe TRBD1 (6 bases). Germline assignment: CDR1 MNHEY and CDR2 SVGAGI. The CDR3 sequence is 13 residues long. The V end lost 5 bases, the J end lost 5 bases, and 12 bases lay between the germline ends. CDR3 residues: CASSDTTGTEAFF. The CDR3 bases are TGTGCCAGCAGTGACACGACAGGTACTGAAGCTTTCTTT.

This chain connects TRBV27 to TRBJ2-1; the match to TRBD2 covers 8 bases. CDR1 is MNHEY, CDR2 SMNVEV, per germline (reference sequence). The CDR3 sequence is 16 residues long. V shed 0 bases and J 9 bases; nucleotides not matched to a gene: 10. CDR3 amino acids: CASSLSRVTSAAEQFF. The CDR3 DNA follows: TGTGCCAGCAGTTTATCGAGGGTGACTAGCGCGGCTGAGCAGTTCTTC.

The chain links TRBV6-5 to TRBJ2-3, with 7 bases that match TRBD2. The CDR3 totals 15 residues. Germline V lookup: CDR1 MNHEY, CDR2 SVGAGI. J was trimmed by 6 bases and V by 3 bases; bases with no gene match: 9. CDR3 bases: TGTGCCAGCAGTTATGGGCCGTACGGGAGGGATACGCAGTATTTT. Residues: CASSYGPYGRDTQYF.

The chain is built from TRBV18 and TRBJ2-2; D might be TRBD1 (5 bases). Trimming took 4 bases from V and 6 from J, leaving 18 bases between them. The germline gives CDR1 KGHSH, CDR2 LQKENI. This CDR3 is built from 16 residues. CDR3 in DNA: TGTGCCAGCTCACTTCAGCAGGGTGTTAGTGCCGGGGAGCTGTTTTTT. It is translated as CASSLQQGVSAGELFF.

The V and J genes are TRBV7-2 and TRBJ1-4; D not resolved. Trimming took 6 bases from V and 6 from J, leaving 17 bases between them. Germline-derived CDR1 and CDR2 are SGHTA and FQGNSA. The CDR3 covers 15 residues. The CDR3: CASRPSVQIHEKLFF. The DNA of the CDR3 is TGTGCCAGCAGGCCCTCGGTACAGATACATGAAAAACTGTTTTTT.

The CDR3: CASSPSVGFGANYGYTF. CDR3 nucleotide sequence: TGTGCCAGCAGCCCATCGGTCGGGTTCGGAGCTAACTATGGCTACACCTTC. V and J are TRBV9 and TRBJ1-2; D not resolved. CDR1 is SGDLS and CDR2 is YYNGEE in the germline V gene. CDR3 length equals 17 residues. The ends were cut back, 4 bases at V and 0 bases at J, with 19 bases in the middle.

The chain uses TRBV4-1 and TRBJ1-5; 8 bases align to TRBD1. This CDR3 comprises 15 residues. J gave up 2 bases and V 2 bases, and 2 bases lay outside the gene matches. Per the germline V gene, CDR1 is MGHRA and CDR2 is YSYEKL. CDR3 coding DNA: TGCGCCAGCAGCCAAAACAGGGGGGGCAATCAGCCCCAGCATTTT. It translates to CASSQNRGGNQPQHF.